The 12 T cell receptor beta chains given below trace back to one sample, sequenced in a study of OX40 agonist ivuxolimab in advanced cancers. Generated by immunoSEQ multiplex PCR, the TCRdb table keeps only in-frame clones and is missing some. The table has 89,000 or so clones, under 95% seen once. Source: CD4+ or CD8+ T cells sorted from blood, taken in a trial of the OX40 agonist ivuxolimab. The source is an adult with an advanced solid tumor such as melanoma, head and neck, liver or kidney cancer.

The chain recombines TRBV6-5 with TRBJ1-5; TRBD1 aligns across 8 bases. The CDR3 runs 13 residues. The ends lost 8 bases at V and 6 bases at J; junction bases unmatched: 6. The V gene's germline CDR1 is MNHEY and CDR2 SVGAGI. The CDR3 DNA reads TGTGCCAGCGGTACAGGGGGAGGTCAGCCCCAGCATTTT. Translating gives CASGTGGGQPQHF.

The chain recombines TRBV28 with TRBJ1-5; D is unclear. With 0 bases removed from V and 0 bases from J, the gap between germline ends came to 12 bases. CDR1 is MDHEN, CDR2 SYDVKM, per germline. The length of the CDR3 is 17 residues. The CDR3 DNA sequence: TGTGCCAGCAGTTTATGGGAAGGCAGTTATAGCAATCAGCCCCAGCATTTT. It codes for CASSLWEGSYSNQPQHF.

V usage is TRBV4-1 and J usage is TRBJ2-3; no clear D. Germline lookup yields CDR1 MGHRA and CDR2 YSYEKL. With 0 bases removed from V and 1 base from J, the gap between germline ends came to 14 bases. The CDR3 is made up of 17 amino acids. Written as DNA, the CDR3 is TGCGCCAGCAGCCAAGAGGTTTCGGCGGTTCGCACAGATACGCAGTATTTT. It is translated as CASSQEVSAVRTDTQYF.

The chain couples TRBV6-5 to TRBJ1-2; D gene uncertain. From germline, CDR1 is MNHEY and CDR2 SVGAGI. Trimming pared 5 bases from V and 0 bases from J, leaving 10 bases between. The length of the CDR3 is 14 residues. In DNA, the CDR3 is TGTGCCAGCAGTCCTCATCCTACTAACTATGGCTACACCTTC. As protein: CASSPHPTNYGYTF.

The genes are TRBV19 and TRBJ1-1, with D possibly matching TRBD1 (6 bases). The CDR3 sequence is 13 residues long. V shed 8 bases and J shed 6 bases, with 16 bases lying between them. CDR1 LNHDA and CDR2 SQIVND come from the germline V gene (reference sequence). The CDR3 loop is CASGWTEGAEAFF. The DNA of the CDR3 is TGTGCCAGTGGATGGACCGAGGGGGCTGAAGCTTTCTTT.

This clone is a singleton in its sample. The CDR3 DNA sequence: TGTGCCAGCAGCCCTTTACCGGATTATGGCTACACCTTC. Amino acids: CASSPLPDYGYTF. The rearrangement uses TRBV11-1 and TRBJ1-2; D unclear. Germline lookup yields CDR1 SGHAT and CDR2 FQDESV (reference sequence). V lost 5 bases, J lost 5 bases, and 12 bases lay in between. The CDR3 runs 13 residues.

This clone was seen only once. The chain recombines TRBV28 with TRBJ1-5; 9 positions match TRBD1. The V gene end was trimmed by 5 bases and the J gene end by 1 base; junction bases not matched to a gene: 9. CDR1 is MDHEN and CDR2 is SYDVKM in the germline V gene. The CDR3 length is 17 residues. CDR3 amino acids: CASSPTLGTGSNQPQHF. As DNA, the CDR3 is TGTGCCAGCAGTCCCACACTCGGGACAGGGAGCAATCAGCCCCAGCATTTT.

The chain links TRBV6-5 to TRBJ2-1; possible D gene TRBD2, 5 bases. CDR1 is MNHEY, CDR2 SVGAGI, per germline. CDR3 length: 15 amino acids. V was pared by 5 bases and J by 5 bases, with 16 bases between. As DNA, the CDR3 is TGTGCCAGCAGTAAACTAGAATTTGGGGACAATGAGCAGTTCTTC. Its translation is CASSKLEFGDNEQFF.

This chain links TRBV6-5 with TRBJ1-1; 9 bases agree with TRBD1. The CDR3 spans 13 residues. Per germline, CDR1 MNHEY and CDR2 SVGAGI. V was clipped by 6 bases and J by 5 bases; unmatched bases: 4. In DNA, the CDR3 is TGTGCCAGCAGCGGACAGGGGCGGACTGAAGCTTTCTTT. This codes for CASSGQGRTEAFF.

The chain links TRBV6-5 to TRBJ2-3; tentative D call: TRBD2 (5 bases). From germline, CDR1 is MNHEY and CDR2 SVGAGI. V dropped 2 bases and J dropped 0 bases, with 12 bases sitting between them. The CDR3 totals 16 residues. The CDR3 nucleotides read TGTGCCAGCAGTTACCAACTGGCTAGCAGCACAGATACGCAGTATTTT. Translated, it gives CASSYQLASSTDTQYF.

The chain employs TRBV28 and TRBJ1-5, with D perhaps TRBD1 (5 bases). With 6 bases removed from V and 2 bases from J, the gap between germline ends came to 11 bases. Germline V gene lookup returns CDR1 MDHEN and CDR2 SYDVKM. This CDR3 is 14 amino acids long. CDR3 sequence: CASSPGVGNQPQHF. CDR3 nucleotide sequence: TGTGCCAGCAGCCCGGGGGTGGGCAATCAGCCCCAGCATTTT. Combining the CDR3 with reference TRBV28 and TRBJ1-5 gives the whole variable domain DVKVTQSSRYLVKRTGEKVFLECVQDMDHENMFWYRQDPGLGLRLIYFSYDVKMKEKGDIPEGYSVSREKKERFSLILESASTNQTSMYLCASSPGVGNQPQHFGDGTRLSIL.

In regard to this clone: Other DNA sequences from this sample encode an identical CDR3 as well. This sequence joins TRBV28 and TRBJ1-3; the match to TRBD1 covers 7 bases. Trimming at V came to 4 bases and at J to 3 bases, leaving 3 bases not matched to a gene. The CDR3 loop spans 14 amino acids. Per the germline V gene, CDR1 is MDHEN and CDR2 is SYDVKM. CDR3 coding DNA: TGTGCCAGCAGTTCGACAGGGCTTGGAAACACCATATATTTT. It codes for CASSSTGLGNTIYF.